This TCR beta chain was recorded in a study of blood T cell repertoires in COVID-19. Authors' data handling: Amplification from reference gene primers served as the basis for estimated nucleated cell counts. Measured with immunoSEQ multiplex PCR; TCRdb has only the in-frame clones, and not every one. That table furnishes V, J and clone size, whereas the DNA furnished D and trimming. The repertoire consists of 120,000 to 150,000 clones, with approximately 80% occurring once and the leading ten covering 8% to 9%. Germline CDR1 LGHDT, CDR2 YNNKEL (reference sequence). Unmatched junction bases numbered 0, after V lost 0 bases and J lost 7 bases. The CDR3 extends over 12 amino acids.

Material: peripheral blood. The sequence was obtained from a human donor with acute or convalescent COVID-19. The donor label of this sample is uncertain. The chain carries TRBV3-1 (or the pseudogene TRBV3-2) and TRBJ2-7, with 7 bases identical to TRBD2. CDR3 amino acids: CASSQDSGEQYF. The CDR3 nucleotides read TGTGCCAGCAGCCAAGATAGCGGGGAGCAGTACTTC.